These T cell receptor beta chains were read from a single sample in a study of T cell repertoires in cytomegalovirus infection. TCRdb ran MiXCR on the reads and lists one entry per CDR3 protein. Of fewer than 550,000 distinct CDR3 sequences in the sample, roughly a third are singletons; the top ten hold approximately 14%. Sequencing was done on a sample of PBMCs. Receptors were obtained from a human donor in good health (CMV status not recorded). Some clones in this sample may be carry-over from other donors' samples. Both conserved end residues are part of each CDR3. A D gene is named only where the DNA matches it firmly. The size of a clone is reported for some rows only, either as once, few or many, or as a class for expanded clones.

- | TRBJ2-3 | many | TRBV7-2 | TGTGCCAGCAGCCCCGACTACTCCACAGATACGCAGTATTTT | CASSPDYSTDTQYF
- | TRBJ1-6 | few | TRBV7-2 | TGTGCCAGCAGCTTACGGGGCTTAGATTCACCCCTCCACTTT | CASSLRGLDSPLHF
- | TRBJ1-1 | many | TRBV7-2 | TGTGCCAGCAGCTTAAGGACTGGCGCAGCTTTCTTT | CASSLRTGAAFF
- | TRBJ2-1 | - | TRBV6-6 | TGTGCCAGCAGTTACTCGGAAGGGAAAAATGAGCAGTTCTTC | CASSYSEGKNEQFF
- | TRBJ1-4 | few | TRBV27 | TGTGCCAGCAGTTTAAGAGACTACCGTGGAGAAAAACTGTTTTTT | CASSLRDYRGEKLFF
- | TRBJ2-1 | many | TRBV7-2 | TGTGCCAGCAGCCCGGATGGACCGACCTACAATGAGCAGTTCTTC | CASSPDGPTYNEQFF
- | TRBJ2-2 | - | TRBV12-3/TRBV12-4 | TGTGCCAGCACCGGTTCCTCGGACGCGGAGCTGTTTTTT | CASTGSSDAELFF
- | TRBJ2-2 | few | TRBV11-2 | TGTGCCAGCAGCCCTACTTACACCGGGGAGCTGTTTTTT | CASSPTYTGELFF
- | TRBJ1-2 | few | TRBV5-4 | TGTGCCAGCAGCAACGACGGGAGCGGCTACACCTTC | CASSNDGSGYTF
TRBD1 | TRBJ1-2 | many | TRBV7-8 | TGTGCCAGCAGCGGGACAGGGCTTGCTAACTATGGCTACACCTTC | CASSGTGLANYGYTF
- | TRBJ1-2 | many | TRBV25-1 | TGTGCCACCTGGGGGGGCTGGGACTATGGCTACACCTTC | CATWGGWDYGYTF
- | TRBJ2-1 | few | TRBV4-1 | TGCGCCAGCAGCCAAGCCCCAGGGGCCTACAATGAGCAGTTCTTC | CASSQAPGAYNEQFF
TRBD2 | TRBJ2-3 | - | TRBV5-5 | TGTGCCAGCAGCTCTTATGGGGGGGGGGCAGATACGCAGTATTTT | CASSSYGGGADTQYF
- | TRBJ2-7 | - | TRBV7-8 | TGTGCCAGCAGCTTATCAGATTACGAGCAGTACTTC | CASSLSDYEQYF
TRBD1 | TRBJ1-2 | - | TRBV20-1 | TGCAGTGCCGCTCAGTGGGACAGACCTAACTATGGCTACACCTTC | CSAAQWDRPNYGYTF
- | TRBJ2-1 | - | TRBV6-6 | TGTGCCAGCAGTTACTCGGGGACTTGCAGAGACAATGAGCAGTTCTTC | CASSYSGTCRDNEQFF
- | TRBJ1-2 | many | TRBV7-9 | TGTGCCAGCAGCTCCGAATTCCGACGGATCTATGGCTACACCTTC | CASSSEFRRIYGYTF
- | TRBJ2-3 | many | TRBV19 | TGTGCCAGTAGTATGGTGGCAGCCCTTAGCACAGATACGCAGTATTTT | CASSMVAALSTDTQYF
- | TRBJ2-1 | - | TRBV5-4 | TGTGCCAGCAGCCAAAGTACCGCAATCAGTTTCTCCTACAATGAGCAGTTCTTC | CASSQSTAISFSYNEQFF
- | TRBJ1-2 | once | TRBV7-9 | TGTGCCAGCAGCTTAGTGAGCGGGGGCTACGGCTACACCTTC | CASSLVSGGYGYTF
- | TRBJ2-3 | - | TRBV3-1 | TGTGCCAGCAGCCAAGTGACCTCTAGCACAGATACGCAGTATTTT | CASSQVTSSTDTQYF
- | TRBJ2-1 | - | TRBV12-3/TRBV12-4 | TGTGCCAGCAGTTCGGGGAATTACAATGAGCAGTTCTTC | CASSSGNYNEQFF
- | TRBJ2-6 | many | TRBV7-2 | TGTGCCAGCAGCTTGGAGATTCGGACTGAGTCTGGGGCCAACGTCCTGACTTTC | CASSLEIRTESGANVLTF
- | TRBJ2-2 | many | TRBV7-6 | TGTGCCAGCAGCGCAGACGGGAACACCGGGGAGCTGTTTTTT | CASSADGNTGELFF
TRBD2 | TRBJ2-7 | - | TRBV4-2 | TGTGCCAGCAGCCAAGAAATGGGGGGGTCCTACGAGCAGTACTTC | CASSQEMGGSYEQYF
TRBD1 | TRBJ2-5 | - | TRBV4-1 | TGCGCCAGCAGCCAAGATCGACCCCGACAGGGTCGAGGAGAGACCCAGTACTTC | CASSQDRPRQGRGETQYF
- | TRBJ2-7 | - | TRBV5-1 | TGCGCCAGCAGCGGGAACCAGGTCTACGAGCAGTACTTC | CASSGNQVYEQYF
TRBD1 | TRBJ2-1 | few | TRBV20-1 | TGCAGTGCTAGAGGACAGGGCGGACATGAGCAGTTCTTC | CSARGQGGHEQFF
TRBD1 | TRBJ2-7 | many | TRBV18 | TGTGCCAGCTCACCACCAGGACAGGGGCACGGCGAGCAGTACTTC | CASSPPGQGHGEQYF